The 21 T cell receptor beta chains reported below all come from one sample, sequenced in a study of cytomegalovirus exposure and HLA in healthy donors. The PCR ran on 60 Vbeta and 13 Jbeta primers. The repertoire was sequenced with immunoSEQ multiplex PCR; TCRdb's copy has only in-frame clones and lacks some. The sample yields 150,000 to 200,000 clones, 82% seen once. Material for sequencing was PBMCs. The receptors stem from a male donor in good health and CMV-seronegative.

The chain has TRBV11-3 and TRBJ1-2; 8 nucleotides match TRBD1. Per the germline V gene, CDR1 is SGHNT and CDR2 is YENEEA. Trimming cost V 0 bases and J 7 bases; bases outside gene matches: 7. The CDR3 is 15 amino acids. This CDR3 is CASSLDQGAFSGYTF. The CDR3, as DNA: TGTGCCAGCAGCTTAGATCAGGGGGCGTTTAGTGGCTACACCTTC.

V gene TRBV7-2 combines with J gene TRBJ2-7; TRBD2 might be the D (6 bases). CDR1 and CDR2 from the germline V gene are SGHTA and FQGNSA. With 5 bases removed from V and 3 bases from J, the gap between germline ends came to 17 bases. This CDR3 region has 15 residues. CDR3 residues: CASSVRGRTDYEQYF. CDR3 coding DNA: TGTGCCAGCAGCGTCCGGGGGAGGACCGACTACGAGCAGTACTTC. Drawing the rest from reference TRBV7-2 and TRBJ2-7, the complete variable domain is GAGVSQSPSNKVTEKGKDVELRCDPISGHTALYWYRQSLGQGLEFLIYFQGNSAPDKSGLPSDRFSAERTGGSVSTLTIQRTQQEDSAVYLCASSVRGRTDYEQYFGPGTRLTVT.

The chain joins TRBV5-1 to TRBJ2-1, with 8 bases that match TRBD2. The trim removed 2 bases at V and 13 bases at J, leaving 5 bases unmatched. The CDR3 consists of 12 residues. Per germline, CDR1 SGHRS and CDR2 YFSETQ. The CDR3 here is CASSLPGLGQFF. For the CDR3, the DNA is TGCGCCAGCAGCTTACCGGGACTAGGTCAGTTCTTC.

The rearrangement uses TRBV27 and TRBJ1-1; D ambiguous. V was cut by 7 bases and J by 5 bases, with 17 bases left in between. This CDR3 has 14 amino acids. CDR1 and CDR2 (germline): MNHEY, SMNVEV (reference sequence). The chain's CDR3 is CASTQTAVGTEAFF. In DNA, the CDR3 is TGTGCCAGCACCCAAACAGCGGTGGGGACTGAAGCTTTCTTT.

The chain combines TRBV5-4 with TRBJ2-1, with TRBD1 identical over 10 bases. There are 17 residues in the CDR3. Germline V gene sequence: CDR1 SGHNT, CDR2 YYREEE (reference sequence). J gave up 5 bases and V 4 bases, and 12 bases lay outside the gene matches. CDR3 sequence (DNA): TGTGCCAGCAGCGCGGGACAGGGGAAAGACGCGGACAATGAGCAGTTCTTC. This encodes CASSAGQGKDADNEQFF. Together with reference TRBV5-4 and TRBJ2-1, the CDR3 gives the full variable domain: ETGVTQSPTHLIKTRGQQVTLRCSSQSGHNTVSWYQQALGQGPQFIFQYYREEENGRGNFPPRFSGLQFPNYSSELNVNALELDDSALYLCASSAGQGKDADNEQFFGPGTRLTVL.

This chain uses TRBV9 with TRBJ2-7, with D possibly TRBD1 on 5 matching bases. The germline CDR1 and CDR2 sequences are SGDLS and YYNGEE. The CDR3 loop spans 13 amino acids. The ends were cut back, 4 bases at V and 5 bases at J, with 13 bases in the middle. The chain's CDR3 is CASSTRGLDEQYF. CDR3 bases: TGTGCCAGCAGCACAAGGGGCTTGGACGAGCAGTACTTC.

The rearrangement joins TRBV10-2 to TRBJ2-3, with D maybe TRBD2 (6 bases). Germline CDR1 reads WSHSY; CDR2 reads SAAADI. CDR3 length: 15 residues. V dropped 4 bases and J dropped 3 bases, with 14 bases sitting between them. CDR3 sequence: CASSAGTSGTDTQYF. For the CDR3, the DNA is TGCGCCAGCAGTGCAGGGACTTCGGGGACAGATACGCAGTATTTT.

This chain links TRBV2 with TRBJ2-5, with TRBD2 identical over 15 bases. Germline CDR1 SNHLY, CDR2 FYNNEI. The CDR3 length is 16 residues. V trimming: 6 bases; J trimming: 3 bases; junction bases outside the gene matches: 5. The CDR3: CASSPGLAGGKETQYF. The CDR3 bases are TGTGCCAGCAGCCCTGGACTAGCGGGAGGGAAAGAGACCCAGTACTTC.

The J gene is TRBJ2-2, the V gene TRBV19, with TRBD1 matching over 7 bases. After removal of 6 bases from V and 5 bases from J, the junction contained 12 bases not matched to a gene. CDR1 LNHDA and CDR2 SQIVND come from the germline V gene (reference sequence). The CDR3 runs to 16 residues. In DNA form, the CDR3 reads TGTGCCAGTAGGTGGAAAAGGGACAGCATAACCGGGGAGCTGTTTTTT. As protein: CASRWKRDSITGELFF.

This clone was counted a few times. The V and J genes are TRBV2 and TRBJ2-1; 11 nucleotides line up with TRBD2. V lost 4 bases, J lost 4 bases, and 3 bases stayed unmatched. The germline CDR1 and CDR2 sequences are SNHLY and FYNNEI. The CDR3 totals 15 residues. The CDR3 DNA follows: TGTGCCAGCAGTGTGACTAGCGGGACGTACAATGAGCAGTTCTTC. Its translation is CASSVTSGTYNEQFF.

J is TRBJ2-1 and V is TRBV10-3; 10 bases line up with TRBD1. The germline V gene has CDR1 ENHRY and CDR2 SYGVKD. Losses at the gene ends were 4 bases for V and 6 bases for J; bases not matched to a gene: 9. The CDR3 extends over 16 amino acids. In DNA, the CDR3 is TGTGCCATCAGTGGAGAGCGGGACAGGGGTTTCAATGAGCAGTTCTTC. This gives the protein CAISGERDRGFNEQFF.

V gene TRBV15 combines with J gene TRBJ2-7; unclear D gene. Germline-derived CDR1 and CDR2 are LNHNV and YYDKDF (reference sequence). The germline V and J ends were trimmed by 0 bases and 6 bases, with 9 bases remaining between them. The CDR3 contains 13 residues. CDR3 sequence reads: CATSRDRFGEQYF. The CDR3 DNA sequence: TGTGCCACCAGCAGAGATCGCTTCGGCGAGCAGTACTTC.

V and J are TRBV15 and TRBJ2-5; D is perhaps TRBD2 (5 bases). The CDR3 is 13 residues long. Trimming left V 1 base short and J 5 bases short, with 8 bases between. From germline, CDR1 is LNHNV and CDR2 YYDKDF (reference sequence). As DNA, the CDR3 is TGTGCCACCAGCAGAGGAGGGTGGGAGACCCAGTACTTC. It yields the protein CATSRGGWETQYF. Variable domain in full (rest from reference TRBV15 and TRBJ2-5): DAMVIQNPRYQVTQFGKPVTLSCSQTLNHNVMYWYQQKSSQAPKLLFHYYDKDFNNEADTPDNFQSRRPNTSFCFLDIRSPGLGDTAMYLCATSRGGWETQYFGPGTRLLVL.

The chain's CDR3 is CASRPPDRTNEKLFF. Here the CDR3 DNA reads TGTGCCAGCAGACCTCCCGACAGGACCAATGAAAAACTGTTTTTT. This chain uses TRBV28 with TRBJ1-4; a weak D match, TRBD1 (6 bases). CDR1 is MDHEN and CDR2 is SYDVKM in the germline V gene. Trimming shortened V by 6 bases and J by 5 bases, and 16 bases separated the two germline ends. This CDR3 region has 15 residues.

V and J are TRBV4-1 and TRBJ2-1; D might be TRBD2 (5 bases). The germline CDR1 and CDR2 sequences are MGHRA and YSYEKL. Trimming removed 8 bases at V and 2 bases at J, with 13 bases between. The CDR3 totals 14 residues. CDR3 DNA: TGCGCCAGCGGGTGGGAGAGTGCCTACAATGAGCAGTTCTTC. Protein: CASGWESAYNEQFF.

CDR3 sequence reads: CASSRIGTAATSEKLFF. The CDR3 coding sequence is TGTGCCAGCAGCCGGATCGGGACAGCAGCAACGTCTGAAAAACTGTTTTTT. This chain joins TRBV7-6 and TRBJ1-4; 7 nucleotides align to TRBD1. Losses at the gene ends were 5 bases for V and 7 bases for J; bases not matched to a gene: 16. CDR3 length equals 17 residues. Germline CDR1 and CDR2: SGHVS and FNYEAQ.

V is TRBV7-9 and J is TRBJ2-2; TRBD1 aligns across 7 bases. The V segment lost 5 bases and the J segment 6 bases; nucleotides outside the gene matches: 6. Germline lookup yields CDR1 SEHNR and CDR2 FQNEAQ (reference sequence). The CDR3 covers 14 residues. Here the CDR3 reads CASSKQQGAGELFF. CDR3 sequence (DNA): TGTGCCAGCAGCAAACAGCAGGGGGCCGGGGAGCTGTTTTTT.

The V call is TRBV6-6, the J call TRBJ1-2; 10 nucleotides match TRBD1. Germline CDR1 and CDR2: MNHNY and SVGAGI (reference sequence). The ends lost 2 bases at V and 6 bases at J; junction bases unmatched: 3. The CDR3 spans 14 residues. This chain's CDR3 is CASSYGTGENGYTF. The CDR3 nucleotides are TGTGCCAGCAGTTACGGGACAGGGGAAAATGGCTACACCTTC.

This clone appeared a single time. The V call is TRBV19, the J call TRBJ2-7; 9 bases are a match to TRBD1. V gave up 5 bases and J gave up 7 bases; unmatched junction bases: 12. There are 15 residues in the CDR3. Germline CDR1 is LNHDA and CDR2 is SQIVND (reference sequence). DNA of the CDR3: TGTGCCAGTAGTCCAAGACAGGGGGTGGCTGTGGAGCAGTACTTC. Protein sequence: CASSPRQGVAVEQYF.

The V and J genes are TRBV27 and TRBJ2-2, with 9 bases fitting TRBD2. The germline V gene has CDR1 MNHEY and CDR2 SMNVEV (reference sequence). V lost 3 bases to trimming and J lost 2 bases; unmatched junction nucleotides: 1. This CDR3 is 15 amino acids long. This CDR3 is CASSLRGGNTGELFF. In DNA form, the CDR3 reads TGTGCCAGCAGTTTGCGGGGGGGTAACACCGGGGAGCTGTTTTTT.

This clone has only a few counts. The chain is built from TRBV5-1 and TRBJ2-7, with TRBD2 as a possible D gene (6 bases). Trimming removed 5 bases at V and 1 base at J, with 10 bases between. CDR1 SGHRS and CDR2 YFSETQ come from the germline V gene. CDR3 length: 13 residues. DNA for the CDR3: TGCGCCAGCAGTAGGGGACTTTCCTACGAGCAGTACTTC. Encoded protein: CASSRGLSYEQYF.